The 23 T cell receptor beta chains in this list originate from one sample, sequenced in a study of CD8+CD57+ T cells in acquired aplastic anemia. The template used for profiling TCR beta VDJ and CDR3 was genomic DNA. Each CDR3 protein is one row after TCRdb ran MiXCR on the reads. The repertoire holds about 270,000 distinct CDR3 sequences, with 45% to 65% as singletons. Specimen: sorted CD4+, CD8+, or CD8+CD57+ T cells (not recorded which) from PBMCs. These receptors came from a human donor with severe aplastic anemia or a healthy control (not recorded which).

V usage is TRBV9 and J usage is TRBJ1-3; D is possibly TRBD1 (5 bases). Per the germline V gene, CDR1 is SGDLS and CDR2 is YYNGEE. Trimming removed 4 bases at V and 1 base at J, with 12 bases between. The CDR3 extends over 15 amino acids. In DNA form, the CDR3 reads TGTGCCAGCAGCCCCTGGGGCAGGTCTGGAAACACCATATATTTT. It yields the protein CASSPWGRSGNTIYF.

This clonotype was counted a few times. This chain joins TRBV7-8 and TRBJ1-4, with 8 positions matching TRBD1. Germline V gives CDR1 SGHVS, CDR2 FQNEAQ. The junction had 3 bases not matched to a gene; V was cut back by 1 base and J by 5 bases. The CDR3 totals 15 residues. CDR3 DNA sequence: TGTGCCAGCAGCTTAGGGACAGGGAGGAATGAAAAACTGTTTTTT. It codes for CASSLGTGRNEKLFF.

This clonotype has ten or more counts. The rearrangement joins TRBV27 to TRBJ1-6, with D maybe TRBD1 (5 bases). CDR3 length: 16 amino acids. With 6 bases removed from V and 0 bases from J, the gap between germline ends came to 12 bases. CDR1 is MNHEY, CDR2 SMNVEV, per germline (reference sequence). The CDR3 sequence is CASRAGLNSYNSPLHF. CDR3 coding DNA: TGTGCCAGCAGAGCAGGGCTGAACTCCTATAATTCACCCCTCCACTTT.

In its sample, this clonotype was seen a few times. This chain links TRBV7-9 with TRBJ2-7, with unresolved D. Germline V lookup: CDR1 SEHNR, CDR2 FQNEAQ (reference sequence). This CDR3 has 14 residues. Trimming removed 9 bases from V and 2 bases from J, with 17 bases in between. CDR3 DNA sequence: TGTGCCAGTAGCCGTCCGGGTTTCCCCTACGAGCAGTACTTC. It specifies CASSRPGFPYEQYF.

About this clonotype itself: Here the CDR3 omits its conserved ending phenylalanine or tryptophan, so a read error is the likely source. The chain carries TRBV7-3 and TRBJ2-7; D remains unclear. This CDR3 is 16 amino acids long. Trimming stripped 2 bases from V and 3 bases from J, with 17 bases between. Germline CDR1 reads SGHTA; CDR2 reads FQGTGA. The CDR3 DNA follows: TGTGCCAGCAGCTTAGTTTGGCAGTCAGGTATCTACGAGCAGTACTCC. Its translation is CASSLVWQSGIYEQYS.

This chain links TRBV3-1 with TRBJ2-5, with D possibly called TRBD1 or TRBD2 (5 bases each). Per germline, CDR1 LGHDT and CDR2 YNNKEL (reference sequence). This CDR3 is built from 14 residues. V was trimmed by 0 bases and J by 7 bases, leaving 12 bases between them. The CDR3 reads CASSQEGVVGTQYF. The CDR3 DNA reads TGTGCCAGCAGCCAAGAGGGGGTTGTAGGGACCCAGTACTTC.

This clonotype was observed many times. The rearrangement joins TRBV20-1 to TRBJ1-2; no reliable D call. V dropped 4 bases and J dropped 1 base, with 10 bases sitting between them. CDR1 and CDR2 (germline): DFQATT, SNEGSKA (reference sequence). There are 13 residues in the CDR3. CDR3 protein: CSATTEYNYGYTF. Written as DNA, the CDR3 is TGCAGTGCTACGACCGAATATAACTATGGCTACACCTTC.

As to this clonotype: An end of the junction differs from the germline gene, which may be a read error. Here the CDR3 DNA reads TGCGCCAGCAGCCGGGACTCCCACAATGAGCAGTTCTTC. The encoded protein is CASSRDSHNEQFF. V gene TRBV7-8 combines with J gene TRBJ2-1, with D possibly TRBD2 on 6 matching bases. From germline, CDR1 is SGHVS and CDR2 FQNEAQ. This CDR3 comprises 13 residues. Together with reference TRBV7-8 and TRBJ2-1, the CDR3 gives the full variable domain: GAGVSQSPRYKVAKRGQDVALRCDPISGHVSLFWYQQALGQGPEFLTYFQNEAQLDKSGLPSDRFFAERPEGSVSTLKIQRTQQEDSAVYLCASSRDSHNEQFFGPGTRLTVL.

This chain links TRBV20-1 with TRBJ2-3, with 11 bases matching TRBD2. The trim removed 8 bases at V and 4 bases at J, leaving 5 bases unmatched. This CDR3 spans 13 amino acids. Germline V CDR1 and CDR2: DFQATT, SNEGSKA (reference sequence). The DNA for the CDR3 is TGCAGTTTAGCGGGGGGGCCGTCAGATACGCAGTATTTT. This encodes CSLAGGPSDTQYF.

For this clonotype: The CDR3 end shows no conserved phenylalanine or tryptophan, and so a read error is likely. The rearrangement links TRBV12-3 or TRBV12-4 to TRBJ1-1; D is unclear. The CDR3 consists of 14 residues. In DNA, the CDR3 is TGTACCAGCAGTTTCCAATCGACGAACACTGAAGCTTTCTCT. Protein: CTSSFQSTNTEAFS.

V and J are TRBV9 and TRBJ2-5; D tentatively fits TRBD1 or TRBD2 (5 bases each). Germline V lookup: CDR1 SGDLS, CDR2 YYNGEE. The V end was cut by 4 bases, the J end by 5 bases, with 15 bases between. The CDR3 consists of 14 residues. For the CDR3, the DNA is TGTGCCAGCAGCCGGGACCCCCATCGTGAGACCCAGTACTTC. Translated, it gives CASSRDPHRETQYF.

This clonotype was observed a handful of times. CDR3 region: CASSGVSTDTEAFF. The CDR3 DNA follows: TGTGCCAGCAGTGGGGTCTCGACAGACACTGAAGCTTTCTTT. The chain recombines TRBV2 with TRBJ1-1; possibly TRBD1 for D (5 bases). V was clipped by 4 bases and J by 3 bases, with 12 bases between them. This CDR3 is built from 14 residues. The germline CDR1 and CDR2 sequences are SNHLY and FYNNEI. Together with reference TRBV2 and TRBJ1-1, the CDR3 gives the full variable domain: EPEVTQTPSHQVTQMGQEVILRCVPISNHLYFYWYRQILGQKVEFLVSFYNNEISEKSEIFDDQFSVERPDGSNFTLKIRSTKLEDSAMYFCASSGVSTDTEAFFGQGTRLTVV.

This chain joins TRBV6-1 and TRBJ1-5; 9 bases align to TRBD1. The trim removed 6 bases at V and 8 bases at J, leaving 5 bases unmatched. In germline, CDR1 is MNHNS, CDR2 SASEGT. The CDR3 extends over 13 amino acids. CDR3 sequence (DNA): TGTGCCAGCAGCGGACAGGGGTATAAGCCCCAGCATTTT. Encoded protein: CASSGQGYKPQHF.

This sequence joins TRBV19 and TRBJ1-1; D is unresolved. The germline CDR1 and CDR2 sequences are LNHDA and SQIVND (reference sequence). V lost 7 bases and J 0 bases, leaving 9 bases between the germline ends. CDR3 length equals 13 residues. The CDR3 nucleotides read TGTGCCAGTATAGGCGGGTTGAACACTGAAGCTTTCTTT. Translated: CASIGGLNTEAFF.

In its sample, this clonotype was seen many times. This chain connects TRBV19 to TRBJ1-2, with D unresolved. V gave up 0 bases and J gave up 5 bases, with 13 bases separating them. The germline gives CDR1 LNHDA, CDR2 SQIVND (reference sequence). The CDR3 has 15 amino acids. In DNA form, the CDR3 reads TGTGCCAGTAGTATAGATCTGGGCAGCCCTTATGGCTACACCTTC. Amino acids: CASSIDLGSPYGYTF. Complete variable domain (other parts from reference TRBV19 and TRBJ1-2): DGGITQSPKYLFRKEGQNVTLSCEQNLNHDAMYWYRQDPGQGLRLIYYSQIVNDFQKGDIAEGYSVSREKKESFPLTVTSAQKNPTAFYLCASSIDLGSPYGYTFGSGTRLTVV.

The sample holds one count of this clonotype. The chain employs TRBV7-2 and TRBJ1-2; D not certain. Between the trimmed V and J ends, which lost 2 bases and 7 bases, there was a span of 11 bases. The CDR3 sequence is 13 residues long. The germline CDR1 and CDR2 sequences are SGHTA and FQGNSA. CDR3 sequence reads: CASSLSGRSGYTF. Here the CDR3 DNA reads TGTGCCAGCAGCTTATCCGGACGGAGTGGCTACACCTTC.

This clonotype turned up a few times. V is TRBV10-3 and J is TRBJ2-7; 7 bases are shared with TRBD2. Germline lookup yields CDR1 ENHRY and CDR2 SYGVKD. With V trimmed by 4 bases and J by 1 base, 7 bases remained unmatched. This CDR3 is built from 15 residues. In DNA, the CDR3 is TGTGCCATCAGTGGGTCGGCTAGCGGATCCTACGAGCAGTACTTC. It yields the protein CAISGSASGSYEQYF.

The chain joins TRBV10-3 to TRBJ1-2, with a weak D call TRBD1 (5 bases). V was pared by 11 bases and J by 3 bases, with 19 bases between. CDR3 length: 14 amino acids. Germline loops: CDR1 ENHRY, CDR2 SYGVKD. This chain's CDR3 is CAAHPDTGHYGYTF. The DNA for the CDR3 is TGTGCCGCCCATCCGGACACGGGTCACTATGGCTACACCTTC.

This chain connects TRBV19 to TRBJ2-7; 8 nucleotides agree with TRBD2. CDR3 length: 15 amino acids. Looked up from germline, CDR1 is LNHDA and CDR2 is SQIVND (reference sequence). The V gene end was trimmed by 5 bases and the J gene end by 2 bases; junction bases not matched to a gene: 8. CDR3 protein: CASSPERGNPYEQYF. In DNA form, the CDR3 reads TGTGCCAGTAGTCCCGAGCGGGGGAATCCCTACGAGCAGTACTTC. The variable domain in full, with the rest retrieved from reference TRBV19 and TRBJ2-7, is DGGITQSPKYLFRKEGQNVTLSCEQNLNHDAMYWYRQDPGQGLRLIYYSQIVNDFQKGDIAEGYSVSREKKESFPLTVTSAQKNPTAFYLCASSPERGNPYEQYFGPGTRLTVT.

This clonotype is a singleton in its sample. The CDR3 spells CASSSGSLQPQHF. CDR3 DNA sequence: TGTGCCAGCAGCTCGGGGAGTCTTCAGCCCCAGCATTTT. The chain couples TRBV7-8 to TRBJ1-5; D ambiguous. The germline V and J ends were trimmed by 4 bases and 6 bases, with 10 bases remaining between them. The CDR3 extends over 13 amino acids. CDR1 SGHVS and CDR2 FQNEAQ come from the germline V gene.

Written as DNA, the CDR3 is TGCGCCAGCAGCCCCCGGACAGGGGAAGAAAAACTGTTTTTT. Residues: CASSPRTGEEKLFF. The genes are TRBV5-1 and TRBJ1-4, with 9 bases lining up with TRBD1. Germline loops: CDR1 SGHRS, CDR2 YFSETQ. V was pared by 4 bases and J by 8 bases, with 6 bases of the junction left unmatched. The length of the CDR3 is 14 residues.

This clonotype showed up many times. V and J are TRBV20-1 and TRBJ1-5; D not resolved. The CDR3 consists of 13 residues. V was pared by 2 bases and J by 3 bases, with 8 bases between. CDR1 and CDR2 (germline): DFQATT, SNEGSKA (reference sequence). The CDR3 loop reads CSARRTVNQPQHF. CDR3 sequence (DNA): TGCAGTGCTAGACGGACCGTCAATCAGCCCCAGCATTTT.

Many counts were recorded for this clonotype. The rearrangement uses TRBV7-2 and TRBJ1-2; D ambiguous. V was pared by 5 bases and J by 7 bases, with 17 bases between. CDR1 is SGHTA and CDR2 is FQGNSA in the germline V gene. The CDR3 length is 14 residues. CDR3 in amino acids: CASSPVGGFAGYTF. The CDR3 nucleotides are TGTGCCAGCAGCCCAGTAGGCGGCTTCGCTGGCTACACCTTC.